Sequencing of this T cell receptor beta chain was carried out in a study of blood T cell repertoires in COVID-19. Study-level information: From the United States, Italy and Spain came samples of acute and convalescent COVID-19. T cells, B-cell-depleted T cells, or PBMCs supplied cDNA or gDNA.

J was trimmed by 3 bases and V by 6 bases; bases with no gene match: 5. The CDR3 covers 14 residues. Germline V lookup: CDR1 MDHEN, CDR2 SYDVKM. Authors' analysis steps: Estimates of nucleated cell counts were drawn from the amplification of reference gene primers. TCRdb's copy holds only in-frame clones and misses some; the assay was immunoSEQ multiplex PCR. The V and J calls and clone size are taken from that table; D and trimming were inferred from the DNA. The sample has 85,000 to 130,000 clones; around nine tenths are singletons. V gene TRBV28 combines with J gene TRBJ1-5; the match to TRBD1 covers 7 bases. This TCR came from a human donor in a cohort sampled during active COVID-19. The sequenced sample was peripheral blood. In DNA form, the CDR3 reads TGTGCCAGCAGGTTGGGACAGATCAATCAGCCCCAGCATTTT. Residues: CASRLGQINQPQHF. Complete variable domain (other parts from reference TRBV28 and TRBJ1-5): DVKVTQSSRYLVKRTGEKVFLECVQDMDHENMFWYRQDPGLGLRLIYFSYDVKMKEKGDIPEGYSVSREKKERFSLILESASTNQTSMYLCASRLGQINQPQHFGDGTRLSIL.